The sequence of this TCR beta chain was determined in a study of control samples from healthy donors and cancer patients. Profiling relied on immunoSEQ multiplex PCR, and the TCRdb table lists in-frame clones only, not all of them. The sample includes 150,000 to 200,000 clones, approximately 91% seen only once; the top ten take just over 2%. V lost 3 bases to trimming and J lost 3 bases; unmatched junction nucleotides: 4. The CDR3 runs to 17 residues. The germline CDR1 and CDR2 sequences are MNHEY and SMNVEV (reference sequence). This sequence originates from a woman between 40 and 55 years old in good health. The chain recombines TRBV27 with TRBJ2-1; 14 bases fit TRBD2. Input material: blood. As DNA, the CDR3 is TGTGCCAGCAGTTTCGGACTAGCGGGGGGTTTCTACAATGAGCAGTTCTTC. It codes for CASSFGLAGGFYNEQFF.